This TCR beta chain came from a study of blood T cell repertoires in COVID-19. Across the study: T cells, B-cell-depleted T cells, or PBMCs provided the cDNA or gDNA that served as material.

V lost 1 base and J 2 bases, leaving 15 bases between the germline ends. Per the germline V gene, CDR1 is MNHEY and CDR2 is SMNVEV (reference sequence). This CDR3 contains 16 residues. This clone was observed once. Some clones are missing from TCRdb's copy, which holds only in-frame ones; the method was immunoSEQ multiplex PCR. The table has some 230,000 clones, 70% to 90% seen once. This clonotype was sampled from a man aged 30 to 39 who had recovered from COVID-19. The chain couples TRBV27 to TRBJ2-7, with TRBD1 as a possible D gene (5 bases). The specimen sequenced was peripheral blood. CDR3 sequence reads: CASSLYSTGNPYEQYF. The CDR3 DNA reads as TGTGCCAGCAGTTTATACAGCACAGGAAACCCCTACGAGCAGTACTTC.